This T cell receptor beta chain was captured in a study of blood T cell repertoires in COVID-19. For the study at large: COVID-19 samples, acute and convalescent, were from the United States, Italy and Spain. Nucleic acid was either cDNA or gDNA, and it came from T cells, B-cell-depleted T cells, or PBMCs.

V was shortened by 3 bases and J by 0 bases, with 5 bases between the two germline ends. Germline V lookup: CDR1 KGHSH, CDR2 LQKENI. CDR3 length: 13 amino acids. Authors' analysis steps: The assay estimated nucleated cells by amplifying reference gene primers. Repertoires were generated with immunoSEQ multiplex PCR, while TCRdb's copy carries only in-frame clones and drops some. For V, J and clone size, that table is used; D and trimming come from the DNA. The top ten clones hold roughly 61% of a sample with about 44,000 clones, around three quarters of them seen once. The V gene is TRBV18, the J gene TRBJ1-1; D is undetermined. The sequenced sample consisted of peripheral blood. The source of this sequence is a man aged 80 or over with acute or convalescent COVID-19. In nucleotides, the CDR3 is TGTGCCAGCTCACCGACACTGAACACTGAAGCTTTCTTT. Translation: CASSPTLNTEAFF.